One sample yielded the 15 T cell receptor beta chains listed below, sequenced in a study of OX40 agonist ivuxolimab in advanced cancers. The data were produced by immunoSEQ multiplex PCR, yet TCRdb's version contains in-frame clones alone and is incomplete. The data show tens of thousands of clones, roughly 84% seen once. The sequencing used CD4+ or CD8+ T cells sorted from blood, collected in a trial of the OX40 agonist ivuxolimab. The receptor set was obtained from an adult with an advanced solid tumor such as melanoma, head and neck, liver or kidney cancer.

This clone is labeled medium-sized. The junction departs from the called germline gene at one end, perhaps through a read error. The CDR3 nucleotides read TGCAGCGCTGAAGCGGGAGGGCACGGTGAGCAGTTCTTC. As protein: CSAEAGGHGEQFF. V usage is TRBV29-1 and J usage is TRBJ2-1; 10 bases are shared with TRBD2. The germline V gene encodes CDR1 SQVTM and CDR2 ANQGSEA. The CDR3 totals 13 residues.

The chain carries TRBV7-2 and TRBJ2-1, with TRBD2 identical over 8 bases. The junction had 9 bases not matched to a gene; V was cut back by 1 base and J by 4 bases. The germline V gene has CDR1 SGHTA and CDR2 FQGNSA. This CDR3 spans 17 amino acids. CDR3 protein: CASSLEVLAGRYNEQFF. CDR3 bases: TGTGCCAGCAGCTTAGAGGTCCTAGCGGGTAGGTACAATGAGCAGTTCTTC. Filled out from reference TRBV7-2 and TRBJ2-1, the complete variable domain reads GAGVSQSPSNKVTEKGKDVELRCDPISGHTALYWYRQSLGQGLEFLIYFQGNSAPDKSGLPSDRFSAERTGGSVSTLTIQRTQQEDSAVYLCASSLEVLAGRYNEQFFGPGTRLTVL.

This chain uses TRBV6-1 with TRBJ1-1, with D maybe TRBD1 (6 bases). With 5 bases removed from V and 5 bases from J, the gap between germline ends came to 15 bases. The germline CDR1 and CDR2 sequences are MNHNS and SASEGT. The length of the CDR3 is 14 residues. This chain's CDR3 is CASSTKQGGTEAFF. The CDR3 DNA reads TGTGCCAGCAGTACTAAACAGGGTGGGACTGAAGCTTTCTTT.

This chain joins TRBV4-1 and TRBJ2-7, with D tentatively TRBD1 (6 bases). The CDR3 covers 16 residues. Trimming pared 4 bases from V and 0 bases from J, leaving 16 bases between. The V gene's germline CDR1 is MGHRA and CDR2 YSYEKL. The CDR3 DNA reads as TGCGCCAGCAGCCCCAATCCCGACAGGAGCTCCTACGAGCAGTACTTC. Translated, it gives CASSPNPDRSSYEQYF.

This chain uses TRBV9 with TRBJ2-2; 11 bases map to TRBD1. Germline V gene data show CDR1 as SGDLS and CDR2 as YYNGEE. V trimming: 4 bases; J trimming: 5 bases; junction bases outside the gene matches: 4. This CDR3 region has 15 residues. CDR3 bases: TGTGCCAGCAGCTCGGGACAGGGGGGAACCGGGGAGCTGTTTTTT. Translating gives CASSSGQGGTGELFF.

This chain connects TRBV19 to TRBJ2-3; D is possibly TRBD2 (6 bases). The ends were cut back, 6 bases at V and 0 bases at J, with 13 bases in the middle. Germline V gene lookup returns CDR1 LNHDA and CDR2 SQIVND (reference sequence). The CDR3 runs to 15 residues. This CDR3 reads CASSRWGVSTDTQYF. The CDR3 DNA reads TGTGCCAGTAGCCGATGGGGGGTAAGCACAGATACGCAGTATTTT.

The chain combines TRBV5-6 with TRBJ1-5, with TRBD1 as a possible D gene (5 bases). V lost 4 bases and J 2 bases, leaving 13 bases between the germline ends. Germline assignment: CDR1 SGHDT and CDR2 YYEEEE. The CDR3 is 15 residues long. Here the CDR3 reads CASSHEGPGNQPQHF. Here the CDR3 DNA reads TGTGCCAGCAGCCACGAGGGACCAGGCAATCAGCCCCAGCATTTT.

The CDR3 protein is CASSFRVSTDTQYF. As DNA, the CDR3 is TGTGCCAGCAGCTTCCGGGTATCCACAGATACGCAGTATTTT. This chain links TRBV7-2 with TRBJ2-3; D not resolved. The CDR3 sequence is 14 residues long. V lost 3 bases and J lost 2, with 9 bases in between. Germline loops: CDR1 SGHTA, CDR2 FQGNSA.

J is TRBJ2-3 and V is TRBV11-2; 8 nucleotides agree with TRBD1. V dropped 4 bases and J dropped 0; count of bases not matched to a gene: 3. CDR3 length equals 15 residues. Per germline, CDR1 SGHAT and CDR2 FQNNGV. The CDR3 protein is CASSYRTGSTDTQYF. CDR3 nucleotides: TGTGCCAGCAGCTATCGGACAGGGAGCACAGATACGCAGTATTTT. Combining the CDR3 with reference TRBV11-2 and TRBJ2-3 gives the whole variable domain EAGVAQSPRYKIIEKRQSVAFWCNPISGHATLYWYQQILGQGPKLLIQFQNNGVVDDSQLPKDRFSAERLKGVDSTLKIQPAKLEDSAVYLCASSYRTGSTDTQYFGPGTRLTVL.

J is TRBJ2-2 and V is TRBV5-6, with 12 bases identical to TRBD1. This CDR3 spans 17 amino acids. Germline V gene data show CDR1 as SGHDT and CDR2 as YYEEEE. J lost 7 bases, V lost 1 base, and 8 bases had no gene match. The DNA for the CDR3 is TGTGCCAGCAGCTTGTTGGGACAGGGGGCTCGGGGCGGGGAGCTGTTTTTT. Protein sequence: CASSLLGQGARGGELFF.

CDR3 coding DNA: TGTGCCAGCAGTTCCCCGACAGGGAAGACTGAAGCTTTCTTT. Translating gives CASSSPTGKTEAFF. V and J are TRBV6-6 and TRBJ1-1; 7 bases fit TRBD1. With 4 bases clipped from V and 5 bases from J, the junction kept 7 bases outside the gene matches. The CDR3 loop spans 14 amino acids. Germline-derived CDR1 and CDR2 are MNHNY and SVGAGI (reference sequence).

V usage is TRBV5-5 and J usage is TRBJ1-1; D might be TRBD1 (5 bases). CDR3 size: 14 residues. V lost 1 base and J 3 bases, leaving 10 bases between the germline ends. CDR1 and CDR2 from the germline V gene are SGHKS and YYEKEE (reference sequence). CDR3 coding DNA: TGTGCCAGCAGCTTGAGGCAGGGTGACACTGAAGCTTTCTTT. Amino acid sequence: CASSLRQGDTEAFF.

This chain connects TRBV29-1 to TRBJ2-7, with D possibly TRBD1 on 5 matching bases. Trimming removed 0 bases from V and 4 bases from J, with 7 bases in between. This CDR3 region has 12 residues. The V gene's germline CDR1 is SQVTM and CDR2 ANQGSEA. The CDR3 spells CSVEEAGYEQYF. CDR3 DNA: TGCAGCGTTGAAGAGGCAGGGTACGAGCAGTACTTC.

This clone came up once. The chain couples TRBV5-1 to TRBJ2-7; a possible D gene is TRBD2 (6 bases). V lost 4 bases, J lost 3 bases, and 8 bases lay in between. Germline V gene lookup returns CDR1 SGHRS and CDR2 YFSETQ. The CDR3 has 12 residues. This CDR3 is CASSAGLYEQYF. CDR3 DNA sequence: TGCGCCAGCAGCGCGGGGCTCTACGAGCAGTACTTC.

The rearrangement joins TRBV7-9 to TRBJ1-4; the match to TRBD1 covers 9 bases. In germline, CDR1 is SEHNR, CDR2 FQNEAQ (reference sequence). The CDR3 covers 16 residues. After removal of 0 bases from V and 8 bases from J, the junction contained 7 bases not matched to a gene. For the CDR3, the DNA is TGTGCCAGCAGCTTAGCCACCGGGACAGGGACGGAAAAACTGTTTTTT. Its protein is CASSLATGTGTEKLFF.